The source of this TCR beta chain is a study of blood T cell repertoires in COVID-19. V dropped 5 bases and J dropped 6; count of bases not matched to a gene: 6. The CDR3 spans 14 residues. Germline V CDR1 and CDR2: KGHSH, LQKENI. The method was immunoSEQ multiplex PCR; TCRdb's version includes in-frame clones alone and lacks a portion of them. The sample holds around 3,000 clones, 93% seen once. The receptor comes from a human donor in a cohort sampled during active COVID-19. The chain has TRBV18 and TRBJ2-1; 8 bases fit TRBD1. The sample consisted of peripheral blood. The CDR3 protein is CASSAQGAANEQFF. CDR3 nucleotide sequence: TGTGCCAGCTCAGCTCAGGGGGCGGCCAATGAGCAGTTCTTC.